A single sample is the source of the 18 T cell receptor beta chains below, sequenced in a study of blood T cell repertoires in COVID-19. The repertoire was sequenced with immunoSEQ multiplex PCR; TCRdb's copy has only in-frame clones and lacks some. The repertoire holds over 200,000 clones, approximately 87% seen once, with approximately 3.1% in the top ten. Sequenced sample: PBMCs or T cells enriched from blood (not recorded which). These TCRs come from a woman aged 45 to 65 in a cohort exposed to, infected with or recovered from COVID-19 (not recorded which).

The J gene is TRBJ2-5, the V gene TRBV4-3; D perhaps matches TRBD1 (5 bases). Trimming cost V 4 bases and J 5 bases, with 11 bases left between them. Per the germline V gene, CDR1 is LGHNA and CDR2 is YSLEER. The CDR3 sequence is 13 residues long. The CDR3 bases are TGCGCCAGCAGCCTCAGGGATCAGGAGACCCAGTACTTC. Translating it yields CASSLRDQETQYF.

The gene calls are TRBV4-2 and TRBJ2-2; 13 bases fit TRBD2. Trimming took 4 bases from V and 1 from J; bases not matched to a gene: 9. The CDR3 runs to 19 residues. From germline, CDR1 is LGHNA and CDR2 YNFKEQ. The DNA of the CDR3 is TGTGCCAGCAGCCCGACTAGCGGGGGGACCCTTTTGAACACCGGGGAGCTGTTTTTT. It translates to CASSPTSGGTLLNTGELFF.

The rearrangement uses TRBV5-1 and TRBJ2-5; no clear D. CDR3 size: 14 residues. Germline V gene sequence: CDR1 SGHRS, CDR2 YFSETQ. V was trimmed by 0 bases and J by 1 base, leaving 7 bases between them. This CDR3 is CASSLGLPQETQYF. The CDR3 nucleotides read TGCGCCAGCAGCTTGGGACTGCCCCAAGAGACCCAGTACTTC.

The rearrangement uses TRBV6-5 and TRBJ2-7; TRBD2 might be the D (6 bases). This CDR3 region has 14 residues. The ends were cut back, 8 bases at V and 2 bases at J, with 16 bases in the middle. CDR1 MNHEY and CDR2 SVGAGI come from the germline V gene. The CDR3 protein is CASGVMERAYEQYF. CDR3 in DNA: TGTGCCAGCGGCGTGATGGAGCGGGCCTACGAGCAGTACTTC.

In its sample, this clone was seen a few times. The rearrangement links TRBV7-8 to TRBJ1-2; 7 nucleotides align to TRBD1. The CDR3 loop spans 13 amino acids. The V segment lost 6 bases and the J segment 6 bases; nucleotides outside the gene matches: 7. Germline V gene data show CDR1 as SGHVS and CDR2 as FQNEAQ. CDR3 in amino acids: CASRISGGNGYTF. DNA for the CDR3: TGTGCCAGCAGAATCTCAGGGGGGAATGGCTACACCTTC.

This chain joins TRBV18 and TRBJ2-5; 8 bases agree with TRBD2. With 3 bases clipped from V and 3 bases from J, the junction kept 12 bases outside the gene matches. The CDR3 totals 17 residues. The germline gives CDR1 KGHSH, CDR2 LQKENI. In nucleotides, the CDR3 is TGTGCCAGCTCACCTCGACGCGGGGGGATTATCAAAGAGACCCAGTACTTC. Translated: CASSPRRGGIIKETQYF. The variable domain in full, completed from reference TRBV18 and TRBJ2-5, reads NAGVMQNPRHLVRRRGQEARLRCSPMKGHSHVYWYRQLPEEGLKFMVYLQKENIIDESGMPKERFSAEFPKEGPSILRIQQVVRGDSAAYFCASSPRRGGIIKETQYFGPGTRLLVL.

This sequence joins TRBV28 and TRBJ2-1; TRBD2 aligns across 7 bases. Trimming removed 6 bases from V and 6 bases from J; junction bases left unmatched: 14. Germline V CDR1 and CDR2: MDHEN, SYDVKM. The CDR3 covers 16 residues. The CDR3 DNA reads TGTGCCAGCAGCCAGTTCCCGGGACTATCGAGCAATGAGCAGTTCTTC. This codes for CASSQFPGLSSNEQFF.

For the CDR3, the DNA is TGTGCCAGCAGTCCTCCCGGACAGGGACTTTTATATTACACTGAAGCTTTCTTT. Amino acid sequence: CASSPPGQGLLYYTEAFF. The chain uses TRBV28 and TRBJ1-1; 8 nucleotides align to TRBD1. CDR3 length: 18 amino acids. Germline values: CDR1 MDHEN, CDR2 SYDVKM. The V and J ends lost 5 bases and 3 bases, in that order; junction bases with no gene match: 17.

This chain connects TRBV2 to TRBJ2-7; D may be TRBD1 (5 bases). This CDR3 contains 11 residues. Germline CDR1 and CDR2: SNHLY and FYNNEI. V lost 1 base to trimming and J lost 9 bases, with 7 bases between them. The CDR3 region is CASSEDRTQYF. The CDR3, as DNA: TGTGCCAGCAGTGAAGACAGGACGCAGTACTTC. Full variable domain (outside the CDR3, taken from reference TRBV2 and TRBJ2-7): EPEVTQTPSHQVTQMGQEVILRCVPISNHLYFYWYRQILGQKVEFLVSFYNNEISEKSEIFDDQFSVERPDGSNFTLKIRSTKLEDSAMYFCASSEDRTQYFGPGTRLTVT.

As DNA, the CDR3 is TGTGCCAGCAGCCTCGGGAGGGGGAACGACGAGCAGTACTTC. This encodes CASSLGRGNDEQYF. J is TRBJ2-7 and V is TRBV11-1; 8 bases fit TRBD2. J gave up 5 bases and V 5 bases, and 8 bases lay outside the gene matches. This CDR3 has 14 amino acids. Germline values: CDR1 SGHAT, CDR2 FQDESV (reference sequence). The full variable domain, rest sourced from reference TRBV11-1 and TRBJ2-7, is EAEVAQSPRYKITEKSQAVAFWCDPISGHATLYWYRQILGQGPELLVQFQDESVVDDSQLPKDRFSAERLKGVDSTLKIQPAELGDSAMYLCASSLGRGNDEQYFGPGTRLTVT.

The chain recombines TRBV7-9 with TRBJ1-4, with a tentative D call TRBD1 (5 bases). V lost 0 bases and J lost 7, with 12 bases in between. This CDR3 has 15 residues. Germline V gene data show CDR1 as SEHNR and CDR2 as FQNEAQ (reference sequence). The CDR3 nucleotides read TGTGCCAGCAGCTTAGCCTCGGGGGTTGGTGAAAAACTGTTTTTT. This translates into CASSLASGVGEKLFF.

The gene calls are TRBV9 and TRBJ2-6; no clear D. V dropped 0 bases and J dropped 0 bases, with 4 bases sitting between them. Germline V gene lookup returns CDR1 SGDLS and CDR2 YYNGEE. CDR3 length: 15 amino acids. The CDR3 bases are TGTGCCAGCAGCGTAGCAGGCTCTGGGGCCAACGTCCTGACTTTC. This sequence encodes CASSVAGSGANVLTF.

J is TRBJ1-2 and V is TRBV6-5; 10 bases align to TRBD1. Germline CDR1 and CDR2: MNHEY and SVGAGI. Trimming took 6 bases from V and 2 from J; bases not matched to a gene: 6. The CDR3 contains 15 residues. The CDR3 DNA reads as TGTGCCAGCAGCCCGACGGGACAGGGGAACTATGGCTACACCTTC. It codes for CASSPTGQGNYGYTF.

V and J are TRBV3-1 (or the pseudogene TRBV3-2) and TRBJ1-3; D unclear. The germline V gene has CDR1 LGHDT and CDR2 YNNKEL (reference sequence). The CDR3 contains 13 residues. The germline V and J ends were trimmed by 4 bases and 4 bases, with 8 bases remaining between them. In DNA, the CDR3 is TGTGCCAGCAGCCCTACCGGGGGAAACACCATATATTTT. Its translation: CASSPTGGNTIYF.

The rearrangement joins TRBV7-8 to TRBJ1-6, with unresolved D. This CDR3 is built from 14 residues. Germline CDR1 SGHVS, CDR2 FQNEAQ. V shed 1 base and J shed 8 bases, with 9 bases lying between them. CDR3: CASSLDGLDSPLHF. In nucleotides, the CDR3 is TGTGCCAGCAGCTTAGACGGTCTCGATTCACCCCTCCACTTT.

The V call is TRBV7-8, the J call TRBJ1-1, with TRBD1 identical over 7 bases. Germline lookup yields CDR1 SGHVS and CDR2 FQNEAQ. V was pared by 2 bases and J by 8 bases, with 8 bases of the junction left unmatched. This CDR3 region has 14 residues. CDR3 amino acids: CASSLSTGSIEAFF. The CDR3 region has the DNA TGTGCCAGCAGCTTATCGACAGGGAGCATAGAAGCTTTCTTT.

This chain joins TRBV2 and TRBJ1-2; a possible D gene is TRBD1 (6 bases). The V gene's germline CDR1 is SNHLY and CDR2 FYNNEI. The CDR3 extends over 13 amino acids. The ends were cut back, 6 bases at V and 7 bases at J, with 15 bases in the middle. Here the CDR3 DNA reads TGTGCCAGCAGCGAACAGGGCAGCCGTGGCTACACCTTC. Protein: CASSEQGSRGYTF.

The rearrangement uses TRBV5-6 and TRBJ2-7, with 8 bases identical to TRBD1. CDR1 and CDR2 (germline): SGHDT, YYEEEE. V dropped 6 bases and J dropped 5; count of bases not matched to a gene: 13. There are 15 residues in the CDR3. This chain's CDR3 is CASTHRTGSVHEQYF. CDR3 sequence (DNA): TGTGCCAGCACCCACAGGACAGGGTCGGTACACGAGCAGTACTTC. Filled out from reference TRBV5-6 and TRBJ2-7, the complete variable domain reads DAGVTQSPTHLIKTRGQQVTLRCSPKSGHDTVSWYQQALGQGPQFIFQYYEEEERQRGNFPDRFSGHQFPNYSSELNVNALLLGDSALYLCASTHRTGSVHEQYFGPGTRLTVT.